This TCR beta chain was sequenced during a study of response to subunit inactivated influenza vaccine. The study, taken as a whole, reports: The authors suggested that few new T cells are recruited per seasonal influenza vaccination.

The CDR3 totals 17 residues. Germline V CDR1 and CDR2: DFQATT, SNEGSKA (reference sequence). Trimming cost V 1 base and J 2 bases; bases outside gene matches: 6. About this clonotype itself: Its antigen is undetermined.

MiXCR, run by TCRdb on the RT-PCR reads, gives a single entry per CDR3 protein. The repertoire holds about 830,000 distinct CDR3 sequences, with roughly 18% as singletons. Here the sequenced sample was PBMCs from blood, taken roughly 5 days after vaccination. This clonotype originated in a man in his fifties or sixties who received an inactivated influenza vaccine. The gene calls are TRBV20-1 and TRBJ2-1; 12 nucleotides agree with TRBD2. The CDR3: CSARGLAGAITYNEQFF. DNA of the CDR3: TGCAGTGCTAGAGGACTAGCGGGGGCCATCACCTACAATGAGCAGTTCTTC.